These 5 T cell receptor beta chains originate from one sample sequenced in a study of cytomegalovirus exposure and HLA in healthy donors. 60 Vbeta and 13 Jbeta primers were used in PCR. Method: immunoSEQ multiplex PCR; TCRdb's copy keeps in-frame clones and lacks some. The sample holds 200,000 to 250,000 clones, 70% to 85% seen once. The sequenced sample consisted of PBMCs. Receptor source: a man aged 50 or older in good health and CMV-seronegative.

The CDR3 sequence is CASSPRTGPGELFF. CDR3 in DNA: TGTGCCAGCAGTCCACGGACAGGTCCCGGGGAGCTGTTTTTT. The chain combines TRBV5-4 with TRBJ2-2; 7 bases are a match to TRBD1. CDR1 and CDR2 from the germline V gene are SGHNT and YYREEE (reference sequence). This CDR3 comprises 14 residues. J gave up 6 bases and V 5 bases, and 7 bases lay outside the gene matches.

The chain uses TRBV2 and TRBJ2-5; 8 positions match TRBD1. The CDR3 runs 17 residues. CDR1 and CDR2 from the germline V gene are SNHLY and FYNNEI. Trimming took 3 bases from V and 5 from J; bases not matched to a gene: 14. The CDR3 coding sequence is TGTGCCAGCAGTGATAGGCCTCCAGGGGGCTTAAGGGAGACCCAGTACTTC. It translates to CASSDRPPGGLRETQYF.

The genes are TRBV30 and TRBJ1-2; 7 bases line up with TRBD1. V shed 4 bases, J shed 2 bases, and the junction held 1 base outside the gene matches. The CDR3 is made up of 12 amino acids. CDR1 is GTSNPN, CDR2 SVGIG, per germline (reference sequence). The CDR3 bases are TGTGCCTGGAAAGGGGGCAACTATGGCTACACCTTC. This gives the protein CAWKGGNYGYTF.

This chain connects TRBV19 to TRBJ2-2; TRBD2 might be the D (6 bases). This CDR3 has 14 amino acids. Trimming removed 0 bases at V and 7 bases at J, with 9 bases between. Per germline, CDR1 LNHDA and CDR2 SQIVND (reference sequence). The chain's CDR3 is CASSIDQGLGELFF. The CDR3 DNA follows: TGTGCCAGTAGTATAGATCAGGGACTCGGGGAGCTGTTTTTT.

V and J are TRBV5-1 and TRBJ1-2; 7 bases are shared with TRBD1. Germline V gene sequence: CDR1 SGHRS, CDR2 YFSETQ. J was trimmed by 7 bases and V by 0 bases; bases with no gene match: 6. The CDR3 totals 14 residues. The CDR3: CASSLEAGGGGYTF. The CDR3 DNA reads TGCGCCAGCAGCTTGGAAGCAGGGGGAGGTGGCTACACCTTC.